These 20 T cell receptor beta chains share one sample of origin, sequenced in a study of persistence of HIV-infected CD4 T cells. This was the immunoSEQ version 4 assay in survey mode. Here immunoSEQ multiplex PCR was the method, and the copy in TCRdb shows in-frame clones only, minus some. The table has tens of thousands of clones, 80% seen once. These TCRs are of unknown antigen specificity. Cells were stimulated with CMV-infected fibroblast lysates at 10 ug/mL. CD40L/CD69 double-negative CD45RO-high memory CD4+ T cells were collected. Sequenced here: CD4+ T cells sorted from PBMCs after 18-hour stimulation, sampled from a patient who received antiretroviral therapy. Receptors were obtained from an adult man with HIV who was CMV-seropositive.

This clone came up once. The V and J genes are TRBV29-1 and TRBJ1-1, with TRBD1 identical over 9 bases. Germline loops: CDR1 SQVTM, CDR2 ANQGSEA. This CDR3 is built from 13 residues. The V gene end was trimmed by 6 bases and the J gene end by 3 bases; junction bases not matched to a gene: 5. Here the CDR3 reads CSVGDRGYTEAFF. As DNA, the CDR3 is TGCAGCGTGGGTGACAGGGGGTACACTGAAGCTTTCTTT.

The rearrangement links TRBV19 to TRBJ2-2, with TRBD1 matching over 8 bases. Unmatched junction bases numbered 8, after V lost 6 bases and J lost 5 bases. The CDR3 totals 15 residues. Per the germline V gene, CDR1 is LNHDA and CDR2 is SQIVND (reference sequence). CDR3 sequence reads: CASRFRGQVTGELFF. The CDR3 nucleotides read TGTGCCAGTAGGTTCAGGGGGCAAGTAACCGGGGAGCTGTTTTTT.

This chain links TRBV3-1 (or the pseudogene TRBV3-2) with TRBJ1-6; D not certain. There are 15 residues in the CDR3. V lost 0 bases, J lost 2 bases, and 5 bases lay in between. Germline lookup yields CDR1 LGHDT and CDR2 YNNKEL (reference sequence). DNA of the CDR3: TGTGCCAGCAGCCAAGAGGGGACCTATAATTCACCCCTCCACTTT. It is translated as CASSQEGTYNSPLHF.

This chain joins TRBV5-1 and TRBJ1-6, with unresolved D. In germline, CDR1 is SGHRS, CDR2 YFSETQ. V was clipped by 7 bases and J by 5 bases, with 10 bases between them. This CDR3 is 13 amino acids long. This chain's CDR3 is CASGAEDNSPLHF. CDR3 sequence (DNA): TGCGCCAGCGGCGCGGAAGATAATTCACCCCTCCACTTT.

The rearrangement links TRBV7-2 to TRBJ2-1; TRBD2 aligns across 7 bases. The CDR3 sequence is 11 residues long. The trim removed 8 bases at V and 12 bases at J, leaving 7 bases unmatched. Germline CDR1 SGHTA, CDR2 FQGNSA. CDR3 in amino acids: CASPLGEGQFF. The CDR3 region has the DNA TGTGCCAGCCCCTTAGGGGAGGGGCAGTTCTTC.

The chain carries TRBV9 and TRBJ2-3; 9 positions match TRBD1. After removal of 4 bases from V and 0 bases from J, the junction contained 3 bases not matched to a gene. This CDR3 spans 15 amino acids. Per the germline V gene, CDR1 is SGDLS and CDR2 is YYNGEE. The CDR3 DNA reads as TGTGCCAGCAGCCGACAGGGGGTTAGCACAGATACGCAGTATTTT. Residues: CASSRQGVSTDTQYF.

The chain links TRBV3-1 (or the pseudogene TRBV3-2) to TRBJ1-1; D may be TRBD1 (6 bases). The V end was cut by 4 bases, the J end by 1 base, with 13 bases between. Germline V gives CDR1 LGHDT, CDR2 YNNKEL (reference sequence). This CDR3 region has 15 residues. The CDR3 bases are TGTGCCAGCAGCCCTCGACAGGCGGGGAACACTGAAGCTTTCTTT. This encodes CASSPRQAGNTEAFF.

This clone turned up a few times. The rearrangement joins TRBV28 to TRBJ1-3; no clear D. CDR1 is MDHEN and CDR2 is SYDVKM in the germline V gene. The CDR3 runs to 14 residues. V was shortened by 3 bases and J by 0 bases, with 6 bases between the two germline ends. The CDR3 DNA sequence: TGTGCCAGCAGTTTGGATTACTCTGGAAACACCATATATTTT. Encoded protein: CASSLDYSGNTIYF.

V gene TRBV5-6 combines with J gene TRBJ2-1, with D maybe TRBD1 (6 bases). The CDR3 has 13 amino acids. The germline gives CDR1 SGHDT, CDR2 YYEEEE. Trimming pared 4 bases from V and 8 bases from J, leaving 13 bases between. The CDR3 DNA follows: TGTGCCAGCAGCCTAGATCGGACAGATGAGCAGTTCTTC. It encodes CASSLDRTDEQFF.

The chain joins TRBV30 to TRBJ1-1; the match to TRBD1 covers 7 bases. CDR3 length: 15 residues. V dropped 2 bases and J dropped 4; count of bases not matched to a gene: 10. Germline CDR1 GTSNPN, CDR2 SVGIG (reference sequence). The CDR3 sequence: CAWSNGNRGPTEAFF. In DNA form, the CDR3 reads TGTGCCTGGAGTAACGGGAACAGGGGCCCCACTGAAGCTTTCTTT.

The chain has TRBV28 and TRBJ1-5; TRBD1 matches 9 bases. This CDR3 region has 12 residues. Germline trimming cut 5 bases from V and 16 bases from J; bases unmatched to any gene: 9. The V gene's germline CDR1 is MDHEN and CDR2 SYDVKM. The CDR3 bases are TGTGCCAGCAGTCATGGGGACAGGGCTAAACATTTT. Protein: CASSHGDRAKHF.

This chain joins TRBV7-9 and TRBJ2-7; no definite D call. Germline V gene lookup returns CDR1 SEHNR and CDR2 FQNEAQ (reference sequence). Between the trimmed V and J ends, which lost 5 bases and 3 bases, there was a span of 8 bases. This CDR3 is 12 amino acids long. The CDR3 region has the DNA TGTGCCAGCAGCCGATTGAACTACGAGCAGTACTTC. Amino acid sequence: CASSRLNYEQYF.

The chain joins TRBV7-3 to TRBJ2-7; 7 bases are a match to TRBD2. CDR3 size: 15 residues. The V gene end was trimmed by 5 bases and the J gene end by 3 bases; junction bases not matched to a gene: 10. In germline, CDR1 is SGHTA, CDR2 FQGTGA. As DNA, the CDR3 is TGTGCCAGCAGCCCCGAGCTAGCGGAATTCTACGAGCAGTACTTC. The encoded protein is CASSPELAEFYEQYF.

The gene calls are TRBV20-1 and TRBJ1-2; tentative D call: TRBD1 (5 bases). The CDR3 contains 11 residues. Trimming left V 4 bases short and J 8 bases short, with 11 bases between. Germline V gene sequence: CDR1 DFQATT, CDR2 SNEGSKA (reference sequence). The CDR3 is CSAMGTGGYTF. DNA for the CDR3: TGCAGTGCTATGGGGACGGGAGGCTACACCTTC.

This clone was detected only once. The V and J genes are TRBV4-1 and TRBJ2-7; D might be TRBD1 or TRBD2, each matching 6 bases. The V and J ends lost 0 bases and 0 bases respectively, with 15 bases between them. Per the germline V gene, CDR1 is MGHRA and CDR2 is YSYEKL. The CDR3 is 17 amino acids. Here the CDR3 DNA reads TGCGCCAGCAGCCAAGAAGGGGGGTCCAGTAGCTCCTACGAGCAGTACTTC. Protein sequence: CASSQEGGSSSSYEQYF.

V usage is TRBV19 and J usage is TRBJ1-1; D remains unclear. Germline V gene lookup returns CDR1 LNHDA and CDR2 SQIVND (reference sequence). Between the trimmed V and J ends, which lost 2 bases and 4 bases, there was a span of 11 bases. This CDR3 is built from 14 residues. The DNA of the CDR3 is TGTGCCAGTAGTATATCAACGGGTGGCACTGAAGCTTTCTTT. It translates to CASSISTGGTEAFF.

The chain carries TRBV3-1 (or the pseudogene TRBV3-2) and TRBJ1-5; unclear D gene. In germline, CDR1 is LGHDT, CDR2 YNNKEL (reference sequence). The CDR3 is 15 amino acids. The germline V and J ends were trimmed by 2 bases and 3 bases, with 11 bases remaining between them. The DNA of the CDR3 is TGTGCCAGCAGCCAAATGTTAGGCGACAATCAGCCCCAGCATTTT. Its protein is CASSQMLGDNQPQHF.

A few counts support this clone. In the same sample, other DNA sequences code for this CDR3. This sequence joins TRBV6-5 and TRBJ1-1; 7 bases are a match to TRBD1. The germline V gene encodes CDR1 MNHEY and CDR2 SVGAGI. V lost 1 base and J lost 5; bases outside the gene matches: 1. This CDR3 comprises 13 residues. The CDR3 protein is CASSYYRGTEAFF. In DNA form, the CDR3 reads TGTGCCAGCAGTTACTACAGGGGAACTGAAGCTTTCTTT.

V is TRBV9 and J is TRBJ1-1; a possible D gene is TRBD1 (5 bases). This CDR3 comprises 14 residues. V was pared by 4 bases and J by 1 base, with 11 bases between. Per germline, CDR1 SGDLS and CDR2 YYNGEE. CDR3 sequence: CASSQQVGNTEAFF. The CDR3 nucleotides read TGTGCCAGCAGCCAACAGGTAGGGAACACTGAAGCTTTCTTT.

The rearrangement uses TRBV6-5 and TRBJ2-4; D gene ambiguous. Trimming stripped 2 bases from V and 0 bases from J, with 5 bases between. CDR1 is MNHEY, CDR2 SVGAGI, per germline. The CDR3 loop spans 14 amino acids. CDR3 bases: TGTGCCAGCAGTTACGGGGAAGCCAAAAACATTCAGTACTTC. As protein: CASSYGEAKNIQYF.